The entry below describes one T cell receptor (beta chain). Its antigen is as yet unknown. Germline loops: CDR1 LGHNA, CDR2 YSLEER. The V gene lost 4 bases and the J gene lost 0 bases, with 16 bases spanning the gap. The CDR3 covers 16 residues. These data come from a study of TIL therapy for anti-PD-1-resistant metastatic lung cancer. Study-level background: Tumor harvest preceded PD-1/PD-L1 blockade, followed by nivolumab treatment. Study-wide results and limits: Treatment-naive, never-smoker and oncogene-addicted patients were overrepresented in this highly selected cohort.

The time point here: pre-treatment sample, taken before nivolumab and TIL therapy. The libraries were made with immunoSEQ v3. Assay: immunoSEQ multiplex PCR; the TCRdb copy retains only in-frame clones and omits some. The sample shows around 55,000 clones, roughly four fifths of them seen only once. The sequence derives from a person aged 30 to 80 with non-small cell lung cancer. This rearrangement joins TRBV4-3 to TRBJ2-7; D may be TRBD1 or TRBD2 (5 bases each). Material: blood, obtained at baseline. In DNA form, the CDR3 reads TGCGCCAGCAGCCCCTCTCCGGGACGGAGCTCCTACGAGCAGTACTTC. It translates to CASSPSPGRSSYEQYF.